This T cell receptor (beta chain) emerged from a study of T cell repertoires in cytomegalovirus infection. About the research overall: In the study, CMV epitopes included recently identified HLA-C-restricted and well-studied HLA-B-restricted ones. It was the public TCR beta signatures that indicated both CMV infection and matching HLA type.

Points on this clonotype: Its specificity is unknown.

TCRdb re-called the reads with MiXCR, one entry per CDR3 protein. The sample comprises hundreds of thousands of distinct CDR3 sequences, around 32% of which are singletons, and roughly 12% rests with the top ten. J lost 4 bases, V lost 1 base, and 2 bases had no gene match. Germline V gene sequence: CDR1 LNHDA, CDR2 SQIVND (reference sequence). The CDR3 totals 15 residues. Study observations and caveats: Of the TCR beta families, the public ones yielded a cumulative frequency that identified carriers of CMV plus the relevant HLA. Across the ex vivo response, the dominant clonotypes were HLA-C-restricted CMV-specific TCR beta clonotypes.

The sequence came from a human donor in good health (CMV status not recorded). Some clones in this sample may be carry-over from other donors' samples. This chain links TRBV19 with TRBJ2-3, with 10 nucleotides matching TRBD2. Sequencing was performed on cultured CD8+ T cells from PBMCs, taken from culture after CMV antigen stimulation. CDR3 in DNA: TGTGCCAGTAGTATAGTGGGGACTAGCGCAGATACGCAGTATTTT. Amino acid sequence: CASSIVGTSADTQYF.